The entry that follows covers one TCR beta chain sequence. The data are from a study of blood T cell repertoires in COVID-19. Trimming shortened V by 0 bases and J by 0 bases, and 11 bases separated the two germline ends. The CDR3 length is 16 residues. Germline-derived CDR1 and CDR2 are SGDLS and YYNGEE. Here immunoSEQ multiplex PCR was the method, and the copy in TCRdb shows in-frame clones only, minus some. The sample has 260,000 or so clones, around 80% seen once. Sequenced material: peripheral blood. This rearrangement joins TRBV9 to TRBJ2-3; D possibly corresponds to TRBD1 (5 bases). The receptor was derived from a man older than 75 with acute or convalescent COVID-19. The chain's CDR3 is CASSVVGVTSTDTQYF. Written as DNA, the CDR3 is TGTGCCAGCAGCGTAGTAGGGGTGACTAGCACAGATACGCAGTATTTT.